One sample yielded the 13 T cell receptor beta chains listed below, sequenced in a study of T cell responses to AZD1222 COVID-19 vaccine. Profiling relied on immunoSEQ multiplex PCR, and the TCRdb table lists in-frame clones only, not all of them. This table has 140,000 or so clones, roughly 84% appearing once. This specimen was peripheral blood, taken 28 days after the second AZD1222 dose. All receptors derive from an adult who received the AZD1222 COVID-19 vaccine.

This clone was seen a handful of times. CDR3 region: CASSVGSSNTDTQYF. CDR3 nucleotide sequence: TGTGCCAGCAGCGTAGGTAGTAGCAACACAGATACGCAGTATTTT. V gene TRBV9 combines with J gene TRBJ2-3; D unclear. Germline CDR1 reads SGDLS; CDR2 reads YYNGEE. V was cut by 0 bases and J by 2 bases, with 10 bases left in between. This CDR3 has 15 residues.

The chain has TRBV5-1 and TRBJ2-7, with 11 positions matching TRBD2. In germline, CDR1 is SGHRS, CDR2 YFSETQ. Trimming took 3 bases from V and 6 from J; bases not matched to a gene: 8. The CDR3 is 15 amino acids. The CDR3 nucleotides read TGCGCCAGCAGCTCCTACTTAGCGGGGGGGTCCGAGCAGTACTTC. Translation: CASSSYLAGGSEQYF.

The chain has TRBV18 and TRBJ1-6, with TRBD1 matching 7 bases. The junction had 12 bases not matched to a gene; V was cut back by 8 bases and J by 8 bases. Germline values: CDR1 KGHSH, CDR2 LQKENI. The CDR3 has 15 amino acids. The CDR3: CASHPGTGADSPLHF. Written as DNA, the CDR3 is TGTGCCAGCCACCCCGGCACAGGGGCGGATTCACCCCTCCACTTT.

This clone was seen only a few times. The V gene is TRBV27, the J gene TRBJ1-1; D perhaps matches TRBD1 (6 bases). The CDR3 totals 15 residues. CDR1 is MNHEY and CDR2 is SMNVEV in the germline V gene (reference sequence). V gave up 4 bases and J gave up 6 bases, with 18 bases separating them. The CDR3 here is CASSSVGRGRPEAFF. DNA for the CDR3: TGTGCCAGCAGTTCAGTAGGTAGGGGGAGACCTGAAGCTTTCTTT.

This chain connects TRBV28 to TRBJ1-3; D gene uncertain. This CDR3 has 13 amino acids. The V gene lost 6 bases and the J gene lost 4 bases, with 10 bases spanning the gap. Germline lookup yields CDR1 MDHEN and CDR2 SYDVKM. The CDR3 sequence: CASRSTGGNTIYF. CDR3 bases: TGTGCCAGCAGGTCGACGGGGGGAAACACCATATATTTT.

J is TRBJ1-2 and V is TRBV5-6; D might be TRBD1 (5 bases). Looked up from germline, CDR1 is SGHDT and CDR2 is YYEEEE. V was clipped by 0 bases and J by 3 bases, with 12 bases between them. The length of the CDR3 is 15 residues. The CDR3 nucleotides are TGTGCCAGCAGCTTGGCCGGGGCGGAATACTATGGCTACACCTTC. Amino acid sequence: CASSLAGAEYYGYTF.

The rearrangement links TRBV7-8 to TRBJ1-5; unclear D gene. CDR3 size: 15 residues. Germline CDR1 reads SGHVS; CDR2 reads FQNEAQ. Trimming shortened V by 5 bases and J by 0 bases, and 11 bases separated the two germline ends. Here the CDR3 reads CASSREMNSNQPQHF. The CDR3 DNA sequence: TGTGCCAGCAGCCGAGAGATGAATAGCAATCAGCCCCAGCATTTT.

This rearrangement joins TRBV5-4 to TRBJ1-1; TRBD1 might be the D (6 bases). In germline, CDR1 is SGHNT, CDR2 YYREEE (reference sequence). V gave up 4 bases and J gave up 1 base, with 11 bases separating them. CDR3 length equals 14 residues. The CDR3 DNA follows: TGTGCCAGCAGCGTCCCGGGACAGAACACTGAAGCTTTCTTT. Residues: CASSVPGQNTEAFF.

V is TRBV28 and J is TRBJ2-7; 9 bases fit TRBD1. This CDR3 is 14 amino acids long. V shed 6 bases, J shed 8 bases, and the junction held 11 bases outside the gene matches. The V gene's germline CDR1 is MDHEN and CDR2 SYDVKM. The CDR3 bases are TGTGCCAGCAGGCTCTACAGGGGGCGCTTCAAGCAGTACTTC. Its protein product is CASRLYRGRFKQYF.

The V and J genes are TRBV7-9 and TRBJ1-4; D not certain. The V end lost 9 bases, the J end lost 8 bases, and 22 bases lay between the germline ends. The CDR3 length is 15 residues. Germline values: CDR1 SEHNR, CDR2 FQNEAQ (reference sequence). The CDR3 reads CASHGVVTGREKLFF. The CDR3 DNA reads as TGTGCCAGTCACGGCGTCGTTACTGGACGAGAAAAACTGTTTTTT.

The chain uses TRBV19 and TRBJ1-5, with D possibly being TRBD1 (6 bases). The CDR3 is made up of 15 amino acids. Germline values: CDR1 LNHDA, CDR2 SQIVND (reference sequence). Trimming stripped 10 bases from V and 1 base from J, with 17 bases between. CDR3 region: CATRAGTISNQPQHF. The CDR3, as DNA: TGTGCCACTCGAGCCGGGACAATCAGCAATCAGCCCCAGCATTTT.

This rearrangement joins TRBV28 to TRBJ1-5; no clear D gene. There are 15 residues in the CDR3. Germline values: CDR1 MDHEN, CDR2 SYDVKM. Trimming cost V 11 bases and J 2 bases, with 19 bases left between them. CDR3 protein: CAHAPLRGGNQPQHF. The CDR3 DNA reads TGTGCCCATGCGCCGCTTCGCGGCGGCAATCAGCCCCAGCATTTT.

This clone was found a few times. The chain uses TRBV24-1 and TRBJ2-7; TRBD2 might be the D (6 bases). Germline V gene sequence: CDR1 KGHDR, CDR2 SFDVKD. Trimming stripped 7 bases from V and 2 bases from J, with 11 bases between. This CDR3 region has 13 residues. The CDR3 nucleotides are TGTGCCACCAGCAGGGACTCCACCTACGAGCAGTACTTC. It codes for CATSRDSTYEQYF.